Shown below are 3 T cell receptor beta chains from a single sample sequenced in a study of shared clonotypes between healthy human individuals. Data came from immunoSEQ multiplex PCR; TCRdb stores just in-frame clones and leaves some out. The table has about 2.1 million clones, 93% seen once. In the naive CD8 group, cells lacked CD45RO and were positively selected for CCR7, so terminally differentiated effector memory CD45RA+ cells were left out. Sequencing was performed on naive CD8+ T cells from PBMCs. The receptor source for this set is a man in his late teens or twenties in good health. Some clones in this sample may be carry-over from other donors' samples.

The chain is built from TRBV7-2 and TRBJ2-1; the match to TRBD2 covers 9 bases. This CDR3 spans 17 amino acids. V was pared by 4 bases and J by 6 bases, with 13 bases of the junction left unmatched. Germline V gene sequence: CDR1 SGHTA, CDR2 FQGNSA. The CDR3 sequence: CASSSPPGGRASNEQFF. Written as DNA, the CDR3 is TGTGCCAGCAGCTCCCCCCCTGGCGGGAGGGCCTCCAATGAGCAGTTCTTC.

This chain connects TRBV27 to TRBJ2-3, with D hard to call. Deletions cut 7 bases from V and 0 bases from J, with 17 bases between. CDR1 and CDR2 (germline): MNHEY, SMNVEV (reference sequence). The CDR3 totals 16 residues. The CDR3: CASTPQAVLSTDTQYF. The CDR3 DNA reads as TGTGCCAGCACCCCCCAGGCAGTCCTAAGCACAGATACGCAGTATTTT.

J is TRBJ2-7 and V is TRBV11-3, with 9 bases that match TRBD1. V trimming: 5 bases; J trimming: 5 bases; junction bases outside the gene matches: 4. Germline V gene sequence: CDR1 SGHNT, CDR2 YENEEA. The CDR3 sequence is 13 residues long. In nucleotides, the CDR3 is TGTGCCAGCAGCATTACAGGGGGCCACGAGCAGTACTTC. Amino acid sequence: CASSITGGHEQYF.